The 3 T cell receptor beta chains listed next were all sequenced from one sample in a study of early T cells in non-severe SARS-CoV-2 infection. TCRdb reprocessed the 5' RACE reads with MiXCR, giving one entry per CDR3 protein. The sample holds 70,000 to 85,000 distinct CDR3 sequences, 4.5% to 6% seen once. This specimen was whole blood, taken at baseline. Receptor source: an adult who was a healthcare worker with PCR-confirmed SARS-CoV-2 infection or an uninfected control (not recorded which).

This clonotype occurred a few times. V usage is TRBV20-1 and J usage is TRBJ2-7; D gene unclear. CDR3 size: 12 residues. Germline values: CDR1 DFQATT, CDR2 SNEGSKA (reference sequence). Trimming removed 0 bases from V and 6 bases from J, with 9 bases in between. The CDR3 loop reads CSARELLREQYF. The CDR3 DNA follows: TGCAGTGCTAGAGAACTCCTACGCGAGCAGTACTTC.

CDR3 nucleotide sequence: TGTGCAAGTCGCTTTCGGCAGGAACGTCTTCAAGAGACCCAGTACTTC. This codes for CASRFRQERLQETQYF. This chain links TRBV12-2 with TRBJ2-5. TRBV12-2 is reported as a pseudogene. The CDR3 contains 16 residues.

The CDR3: CASEGATLYF. The CDR3 region has the DNA TGCGCCAGCGAGGGGGCGACGCTTTATTTT. The chain has TRBV10-2 and TRBJ2-3; TRBD1 matches 7 bases. CDR1 is WSHSY, CDR2 SAAADI, per germline. V was clipped by 8 bases and J by 15 bases; unmatched bases: 8. The CDR3 is made up of 10 amino acids.